This T cell receptor (beta chain) was captured in a study of T cell responses to AZD1222 COVID-19 vaccine. Repertoires were generated with immunoSEQ multiplex PCR, while TCRdb's copy carries only in-frame clones and drops some. Counted here are some 97,000 clones, about 86% occurring once; the ten biggest clones make up less than 3.5%. The CDR3 has 14 residues. V dropped 6 bases and J dropped 2; count of bases not matched to a gene: 5. The germline CDR1 and CDR2 sequences are LGHDT and YNNKEL (reference sequence). This sequence originates from an adult in good health. The chain links TRBV3-1 (or the pseudogene TRBV3-2) to TRBJ2-7, with TRBD1 identical over 9 bases. The material was peripheral blood, obtained on day 0 of AZD1222 vaccination. The CDR3 is CASRDRGSTYEQYF. The DNA of the CDR3 is TGTGCCAGCAGAGACAGGGGGTCCACCTACGAGCAGTACTTC.